Listed here are 9 T cell receptor beta chains from one sample, sequenced in a study of PD-1 blockade in mismatch repair-deficient tumors. The protocol was immunoSEQ multiplex PCR, while the TCRdb copy is restricted to in-frame clones and leaves out a portion. The table records approximately 100,000 clones, roughly four fifths of them present only once. The sequenced sample was peripheral blood, obtained roughly 36 weeks after starting pembrolizumab. These receptors all stem from an adult with mismatch repair-deficient cancer.

The chain employs TRBV7-3 and TRBJ2-7; D perhaps matches TRBD2 (6 bases). V shed 3 bases and J shed 3 bases, with 12 bases lying between them. This CDR3 region has 14 residues. CDR1 is SGHTA and CDR2 is FQGTGA in the germline V gene. The CDR3 sequence: CASSLGGKGYEQYF. The DNA of the CDR3 is TGTGCCAGCAGCTTGGGCGGGAAAGGCTACGAGCAGTACTTC. Variable domain in full (rest from reference TRBV7-3 and TRBJ2-7): GAGVSQTPSNKVTEKGKYVELRCDPISGHTALYWYRQSLGQGPEFLIYFQGTGAADDSGLPNDRFFAVRPEGSVSTLKIQRTERGDSAVYLCASSLGGKGYEQYFGPGTRLTVT.

The rearrangement joins TRBV2 to TRBJ2-1; 9 bases align to TRBD2. CDR1 is SNHLY, CDR2 FYNNEI, per germline. The J segment lost 6 bases and the V segment lost 5 bases, leaving 17 bases of the junction unmatched. The length of the CDR3 is 18 residues. The DNA for the CDR3 is TGTGCCAGCAGTCCTCGAGGCGGGGCTAGCGGGACGTCCAATGAGCAGTTCTTC. It translates to CASSPRGGASGTSNEQFF.

In the case of this clone: Compared with germline, one end of the junction differs, possibly owing to a read error. The CDR3 loop is CASSPSGANEQFF. The CDR3 DNA sequence: TGTGCTAGCAGCCCTAGCGGGGCCAATGAGCAGTTCTTC. The rearrangement links TRBV7-7 to TRBJ2-1, with 9 bases matching TRBD2. Germline V lookup: CDR1 SSHAT, CDR2 FNYEAQ (reference sequence). The CDR3 consists of 13 residues. Drawing the rest from reference TRBV7-7 and TRBJ2-1, the complete variable domain is GAGVSQSPRYKVTKRGQDVTLRCDPISSHATLYWYQQALGQGPEFLTYFNYEAQPDKSGLPSDRFSAERPEGSISTLTIQRTEQRDSAMYRCASSPSGANEQFFGPGTRLTVL.

This clone was detected once. The chain employs TRBV27 and TRBJ1-1; D possibly corresponds to TRBD1 (6 bases). The CDR3 contains 15 residues. V lost 6 bases and J lost 0, with 14 bases in between. Germline CDR1 MNHEY, CDR2 SMNVEV (reference sequence). CDR3 DNA sequence: TGTGCCAGCAGCTATAGACAGGCAATGAACACTGAAGCTTTCTTT. This codes for CASSYRQAMNTEAFF.

The V call is TRBV21-1, the J call TRBJ2-7; the D call of TRBD2 is as the table states it, not checked on the DNA. TRBV21-1 is assigned pseudogene status. The CDR3 is 20 residues long. Here the CDR3 DNA reads TGTGCCAGCAGCAACAAACGACAAGGCCTCAGCGGGAGACCTTCCTACGAGCAGTACTTC. As protein: CASSNKRQGLSGRPSYEQYF.

The chain recombines TRBV4-1 with TRBJ2-7; D is uncertain. The V gene's germline CDR1 is MGHRA and CDR2 YSYEKL. V was pared by 0 bases and J by 3 bases, with 9 bases between. This CDR3 spans 14 amino acids. The CDR3 coding sequence is TGCGCCAGCAGCCAAGATTTCGCGGTCTACGAGCAGTACTTC. Its translation is CASSQDFAVYEQYF.

In its sample, this clone was seen once. This chain links TRBV10-3 with TRBJ2-2; TRBD2 matches 12 bases. This CDR3 region has 17 residues. The V gene's germline CDR1 is ENHRY and CDR2 SYGVKD. The V segment lost 2 bases and the J segment 1 base; nucleotides outside the gene matches: 2. CDR3: CAISEATSGGNTGELFF. The CDR3 DNA reads TGTGCCATCAGTGAGGCGACTAGCGGGGGGAACACCGGGGAGCTGTTTTTT.

The rearrangement links TRBV15 to TRBJ2-2, with D unclear. This CDR3 contains 14 residues. The V gene's germline CDR1 is LNHNV and CDR2 YYDKDF (reference sequence). Trimming cost V 5 bases and J 2 bases, with 9 bases left between them. CDR3 residues: CATSGSGNTGELFF. The CDR3 region has the DNA TGTGCCACCAGCGGTTCGGGTAACACCGGGGAGCTGTTTTTT.

This clone was counted between two and nine times. The genes are TRBV2 and TRBJ1-5, with 8 bases matching TRBD1. The germline gives CDR1 SNHLY, CDR2 FYNNEI. CDR3 length: 16 amino acids. J gave up 6 bases and V 1 base, and 8 bases lay outside the gene matches. In nucleotides, the CDR3 is TGTGCCAGCAGTGAAGAACCGGACAGGGCTGCTCAGCCCCAGCATTTT. Translating gives CASSEEPDRAAQPQHF.